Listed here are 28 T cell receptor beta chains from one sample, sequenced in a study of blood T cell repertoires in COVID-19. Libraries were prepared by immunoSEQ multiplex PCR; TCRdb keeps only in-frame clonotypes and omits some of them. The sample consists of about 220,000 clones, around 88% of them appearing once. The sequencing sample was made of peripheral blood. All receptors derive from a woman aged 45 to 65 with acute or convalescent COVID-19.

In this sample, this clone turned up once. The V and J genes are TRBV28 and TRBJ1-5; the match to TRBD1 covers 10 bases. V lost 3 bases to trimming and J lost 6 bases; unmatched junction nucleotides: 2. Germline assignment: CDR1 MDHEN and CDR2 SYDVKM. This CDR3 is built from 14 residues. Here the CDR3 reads CASSFGTGVQPQHF. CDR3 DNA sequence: TGTGCCAGCAGTTTCGGGACAGGGGTTCAGCCCCAGCATTTT.

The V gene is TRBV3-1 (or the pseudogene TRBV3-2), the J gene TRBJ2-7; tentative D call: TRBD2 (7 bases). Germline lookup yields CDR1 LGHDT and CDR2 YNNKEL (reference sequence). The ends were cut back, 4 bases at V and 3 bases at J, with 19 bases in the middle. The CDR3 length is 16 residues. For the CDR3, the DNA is TGTGCCAGCAGCCTCGGTTACGGGGGAGGGGGCTACGAGCAGTACTTC. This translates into CASSLGYGGGGYEQYF.

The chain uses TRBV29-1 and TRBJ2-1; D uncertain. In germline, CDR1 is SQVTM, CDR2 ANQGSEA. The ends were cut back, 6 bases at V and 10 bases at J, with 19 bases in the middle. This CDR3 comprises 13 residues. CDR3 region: CSVQDGPVDEQFF. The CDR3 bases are TGCAGCGTCCAAGATGGGCCAGTTGACGAGCAGTTCTTC.

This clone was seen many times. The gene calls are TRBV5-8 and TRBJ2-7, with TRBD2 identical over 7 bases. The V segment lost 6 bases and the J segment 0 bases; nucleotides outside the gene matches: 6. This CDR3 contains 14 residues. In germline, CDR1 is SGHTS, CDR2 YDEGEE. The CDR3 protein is CASMLGTISYEQYF. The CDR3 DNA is TGTGCCAGCATGCTAGGGACTATCTCCTACGAGCAGTACTTC.

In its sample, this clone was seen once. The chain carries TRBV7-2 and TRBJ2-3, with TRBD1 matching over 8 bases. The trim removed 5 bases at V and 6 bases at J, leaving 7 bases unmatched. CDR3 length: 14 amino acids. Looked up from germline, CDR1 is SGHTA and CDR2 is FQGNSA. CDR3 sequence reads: CASSLQTGADTQYF. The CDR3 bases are TGTGCCAGCAGCCTTCAGACAGGGGCCGATACGCAGTATTTT.

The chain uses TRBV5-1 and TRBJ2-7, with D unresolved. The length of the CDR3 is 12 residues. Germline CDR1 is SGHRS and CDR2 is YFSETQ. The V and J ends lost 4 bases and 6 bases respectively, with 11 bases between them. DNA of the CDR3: TGCGCCAGCAGCCCCGTCTCGGGCGAGCAGTACTTC. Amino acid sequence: CASSPVSGEQYF.

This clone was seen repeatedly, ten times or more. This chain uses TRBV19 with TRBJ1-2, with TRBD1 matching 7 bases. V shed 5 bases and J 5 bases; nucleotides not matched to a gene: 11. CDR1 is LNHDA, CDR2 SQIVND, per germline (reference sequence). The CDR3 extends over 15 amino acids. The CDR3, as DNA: TGTGCCAGTAGTTCGTACAGGGGACTGGGATATGGCTACACCTTC. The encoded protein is CASSSYRGLGYGYTF.

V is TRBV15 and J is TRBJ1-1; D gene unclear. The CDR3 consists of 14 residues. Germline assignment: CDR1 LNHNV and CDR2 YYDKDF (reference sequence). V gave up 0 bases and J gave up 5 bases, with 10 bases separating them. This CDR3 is CATSRENPGTEAFF. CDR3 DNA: TGTGCCACCAGCAGAGAAAATCCGGGGACTGAAGCTTTCTTT.

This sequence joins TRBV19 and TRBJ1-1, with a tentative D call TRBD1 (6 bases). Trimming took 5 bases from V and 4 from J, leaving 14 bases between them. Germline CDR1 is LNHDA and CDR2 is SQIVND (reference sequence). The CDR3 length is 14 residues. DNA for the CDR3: TGTGCCAGTAGTGTTGGGACATCAGTCACTGAAGCTTTCTTT. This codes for CASSVGTSVTEAFF.

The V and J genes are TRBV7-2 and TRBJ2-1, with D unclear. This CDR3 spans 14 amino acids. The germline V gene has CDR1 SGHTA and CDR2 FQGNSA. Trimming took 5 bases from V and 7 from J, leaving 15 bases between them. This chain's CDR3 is CASSPREVRNEQFF. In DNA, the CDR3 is TGTGCCAGCAGCCCCAGAGAGGTACGGAATGAGCAGTTCTTC.

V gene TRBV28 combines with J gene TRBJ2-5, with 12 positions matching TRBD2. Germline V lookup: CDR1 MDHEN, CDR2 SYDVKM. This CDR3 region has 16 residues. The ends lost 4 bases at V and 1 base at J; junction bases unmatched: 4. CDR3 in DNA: TGTGCCAGCAGTTCGCTAGCGGGAGGGCTCCAAGAGACCCAGTACTTC. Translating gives CASSSLAGGLQETQYF.

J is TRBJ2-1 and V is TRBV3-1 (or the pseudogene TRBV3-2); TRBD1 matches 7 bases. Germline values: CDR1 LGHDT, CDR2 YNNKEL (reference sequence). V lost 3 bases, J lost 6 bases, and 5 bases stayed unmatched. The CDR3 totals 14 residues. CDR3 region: CASSQGTAFNEQFF. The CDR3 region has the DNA TGTGCCAGCAGCCAGGGGACAGCCTTCAATGAGCAGTTCTTC.

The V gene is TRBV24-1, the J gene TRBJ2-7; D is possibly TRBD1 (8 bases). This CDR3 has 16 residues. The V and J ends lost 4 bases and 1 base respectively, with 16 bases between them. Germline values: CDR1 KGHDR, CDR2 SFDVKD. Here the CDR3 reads CATSDHGQGGSYEQYF. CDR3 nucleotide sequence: TGTGCCACCAGTGACCATGGACAGGGAGGGTCCTACGAGCAGTACTTC.

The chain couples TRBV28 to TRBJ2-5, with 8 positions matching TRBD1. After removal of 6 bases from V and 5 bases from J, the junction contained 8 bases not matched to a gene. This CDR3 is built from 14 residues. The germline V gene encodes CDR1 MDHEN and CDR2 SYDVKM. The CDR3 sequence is CASSRTGLWETQYF. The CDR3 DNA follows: TGTGCCAGCAGCAGGACAGGGCTCTGGGAGACCCAGTACTTC.

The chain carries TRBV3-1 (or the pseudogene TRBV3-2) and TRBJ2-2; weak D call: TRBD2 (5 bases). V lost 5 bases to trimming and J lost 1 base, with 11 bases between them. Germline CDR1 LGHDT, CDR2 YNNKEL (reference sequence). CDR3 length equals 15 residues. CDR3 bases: TGTGCCAGCAGCATCCGGGATTTGAACACCGGGGAGCTGTTTTTT. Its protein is CASSIRDLNTGELFF.

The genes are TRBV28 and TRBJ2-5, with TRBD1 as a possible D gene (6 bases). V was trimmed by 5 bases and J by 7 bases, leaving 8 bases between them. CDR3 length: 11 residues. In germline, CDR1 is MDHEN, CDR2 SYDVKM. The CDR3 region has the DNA TGTGCCAGCAGTCTGACAGGGACCCAGTACTTC. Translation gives CASSLTGTQYF.

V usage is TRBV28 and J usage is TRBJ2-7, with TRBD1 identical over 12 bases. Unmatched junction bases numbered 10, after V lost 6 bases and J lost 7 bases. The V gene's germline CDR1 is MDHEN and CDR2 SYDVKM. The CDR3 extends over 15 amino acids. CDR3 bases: TGTGCCAGCAGGCAACCGGGACAGGGGGCCGAGGAGCAGTACTTC. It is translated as CASRQPGQGAEEQYF. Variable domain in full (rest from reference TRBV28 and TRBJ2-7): DVKVTQSSRYLVKRTGEKVFLECVQDMDHENMFWYRQDPGLGLRLIYFSYDVKMKEKGDIPEGYSVSREKKERFSLILESASTNQTSMYLCASRQPGQGAEEQYFGPGTRLTVT.

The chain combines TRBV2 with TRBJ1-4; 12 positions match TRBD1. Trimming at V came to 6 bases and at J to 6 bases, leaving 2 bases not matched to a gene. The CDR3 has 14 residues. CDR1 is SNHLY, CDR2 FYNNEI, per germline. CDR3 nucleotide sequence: TGTGCCAGCAGGGGGGACAGGGGGCATGAAAAACTGTTTTTT. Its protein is CASRGDRGHEKLFF.

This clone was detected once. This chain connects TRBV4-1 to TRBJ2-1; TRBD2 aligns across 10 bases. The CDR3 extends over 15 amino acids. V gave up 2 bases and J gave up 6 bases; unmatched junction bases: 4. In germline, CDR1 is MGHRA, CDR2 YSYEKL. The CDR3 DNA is TGCGCCAGCAGCCAACCTAGCGGGAGTGGCAATGAGCAGTTCTTC. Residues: CASSQPSGSGNEQFF.

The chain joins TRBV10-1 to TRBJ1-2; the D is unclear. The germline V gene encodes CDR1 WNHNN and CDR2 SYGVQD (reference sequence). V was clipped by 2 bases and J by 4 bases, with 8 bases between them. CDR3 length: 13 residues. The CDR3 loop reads CASSENTVYGYTF. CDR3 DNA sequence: TGCGCCAGCAGTGAGAACACCGTCTATGGCTACACCTTC.

The CDR3 coding sequence is TGTGCCAGCAGCTTAGATCAGGGCTTCGTAGGCTACACCTTC. Translation gives CASSLDQGFVGYTF. The chain carries TRBV7-9 and TRBJ1-2, with D possibly TRBD1 on 5 matching bases. The V and J ends lost 1 base and 8 bases respectively, with 14 bases between them. CDR3 length: 14 residues. Germline loops: CDR1 SEHNR, CDR2 FQNEAQ (reference sequence).

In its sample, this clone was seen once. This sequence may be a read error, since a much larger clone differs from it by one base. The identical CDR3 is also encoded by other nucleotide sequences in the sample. This chain's CDR3 is CASSLASGSTDTQYF. The CDR3 DNA reads as TGTGCCAGCAGCTTGGCTAGCGGGAGCACAGATACGCAGTATTTT. The chain employs TRBV5-4 and TRBJ2-3; 8 bases are shared with TRBD2. V lost 0 bases, J lost 0 bases, and 0 bases stayed unmatched. The CDR3 consists of 15 residues. The germline V gene encodes CDR1 SGHNT and CDR2 YYREEE (reference sequence). The entire variable domain, with the rest obtained from reference TRBV5-4 and TRBJ2-3, is as follows: ETGVTQSPTHLIKTRGQQVTLRCSSQSGHNTVSWYQQALGQGPQFIFQYYREEENGRGNFPPRFSGLQFPNYSSELNVNALELDDSALYLCASSLASGSTDTQYFGPGTRLTVL.

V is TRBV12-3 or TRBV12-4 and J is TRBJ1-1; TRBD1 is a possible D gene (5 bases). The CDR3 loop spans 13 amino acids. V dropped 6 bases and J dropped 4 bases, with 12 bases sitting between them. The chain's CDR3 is CASSRDQGTEAFF. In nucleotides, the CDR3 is TGTGCCAGCAGCCGCGATCAGGGCACTGAAGCTTTCTTT.

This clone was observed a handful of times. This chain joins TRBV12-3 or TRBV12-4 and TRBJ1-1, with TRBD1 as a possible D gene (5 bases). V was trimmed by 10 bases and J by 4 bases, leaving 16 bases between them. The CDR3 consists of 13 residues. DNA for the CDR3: TGTGCCACCACCCGCCGGGGGACCACTGAAGCTTTCTTT. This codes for CATTRRGTTEAFF.

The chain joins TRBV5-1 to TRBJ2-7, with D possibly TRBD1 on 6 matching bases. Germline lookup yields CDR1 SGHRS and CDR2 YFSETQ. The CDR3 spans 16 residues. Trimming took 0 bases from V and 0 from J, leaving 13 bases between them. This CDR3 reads CASSLVPGTHSYEQYF. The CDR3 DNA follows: TGCGCCAGCAGCTTGGTCCCGGGGACACACTCCTACGAGCAGTACTTC.

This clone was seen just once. CDR3 bases: TGTGCCAGCAGTCTAAGCGGGCAAGAGACCCAGTACTTC. Amino acid sequence: CASSLSGQETQYF. This chain links TRBV9 with TRBJ2-5, with a possible D match to TRBD2 (6 bases). Germline values: CDR1 SGDLS, CDR2 YYNGEE. This CDR3 is built from 13 residues. V was clipped by 5 bases and J by 2 bases, with 10 bases between them.

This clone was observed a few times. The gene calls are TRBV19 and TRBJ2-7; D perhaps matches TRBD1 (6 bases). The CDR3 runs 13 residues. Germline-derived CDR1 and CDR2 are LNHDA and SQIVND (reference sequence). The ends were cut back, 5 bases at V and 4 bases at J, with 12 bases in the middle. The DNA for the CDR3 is TGTGCCAGTAGTCCTCGGGACAAGTACGAGCAGTACTTC. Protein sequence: CASSPRDKYEQYF.

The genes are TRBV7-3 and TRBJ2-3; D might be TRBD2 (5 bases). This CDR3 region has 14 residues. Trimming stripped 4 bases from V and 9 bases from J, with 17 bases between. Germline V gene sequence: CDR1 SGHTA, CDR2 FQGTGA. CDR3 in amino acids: CASSSYNNRETQYF. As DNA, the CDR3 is TGTGCCAGCAGCTCTTATAATAACCGGGAAACGCAGTATTTT.